This T cell receptor beta chain was obtained from a study of cytomegalovirus exposure and HLA in healthy donors. The germline CDR1 and CDR2 sequences are SGHTS and YDEGEE. Germline trimming cut 4 bases from V and 2 bases from J; bases unmatched to any gene: 9. The CDR3 sequence is 16 residues long. Findings and caveats of the study: The later analysis indicated that the majority of CMV-associated TCR beta chains appeared HLA-restricted.

This clone was detected a few times. What it binds is not known. PCR involved 60 Vbeta and 13 Jbeta primers. The assay was immunoSEQ multiplex PCR, and TCRdb's table has in-frame clones only and misses some. Here the sample spans roughly 120,000 clones, around four fifths being singletons. This receptor was identified in a woman in her forties in good health and CMV-seronegative. The chain joins TRBV5-8 to TRBJ2-3; 8 bases match TRBD2. The source material was PBMCs. CDR3 sequence (DNA): TGTGCCAGCAGCGATTTAACTAGCGGAAACACAGATACGCAGTATTTT. Amino acids: CASSDLTSGNTDTQYF. The variable domain in full, with the rest retrieved from reference TRBV5-8 and TRBJ2-3, is EAGVTQSPTHLIKTRGQQATLRCSPISGHTSVYWYQQALGLGLQFLLWYDEGEERNRGNFPPRFSGRQFPNYSSELNVNALELEDSALYLCASSDLTSGNTDTQYFGPGTRLTVL.